This T cell receptor beta chain was captured in a study of glioma-infiltrating T cells after dendritic cell vaccination. The overall study: Dendritic cells derived from monocytes and pulsed with autologous tumor lysate formed the vaccine.

The CDR3 sequence is 15 residues long. Germline CDR1 and CDR2: SQVTM and ANQGSEA. J gave up 3 bases and V 4 bases, and 8 bases lay outside the gene matches. The data were produced by immunoSEQ multiplex PCR, yet TCRdb's version contains in-frame clones alone and is incomplete. The sample includes roughly 96,000 clones, 75% to 85% of them seen just once. V usage is TRBV29-1 and J usage is TRBJ2-7, with 11 bases matching TRBD1. This specimen was blood, taken before dendritic cell vaccination. The sequence was collected from a human donor with glioblastoma. CDR3 protein: CSVARAGTGGYEQYF. The CDR3 nucleotides read TGCAGCGTTGCCCGAGCCGGGACAGGGGGCTACGAGCAGTACTTC.